Listed here are 7 T cell receptor beta chains from one sample, sequenced in a study of shared clonotypes between healthy human individuals. Method: immunoSEQ multiplex PCR; TCRdb's copy keeps in-frame clones and lacks some. The sample includes approximately 2.5 million clones, around nine tenths of them seen just once. The source material was naive CD4+ T cells sorted from blood. Described subset: CD45RA+ positively selected. These receptors originate from a man in his late teens or twenties in good health.

In DNA, the CDR3 is TGTGCCAGTAGCCAACCCGGGACAGGGGGCTTTCGAGAGCAGTTCTTC. Translated: CASSQPGTGGFREQFF. The rearrangement links TRBV19 to TRBJ2-1; 12 bases map to TRBD1. V lost 6 bases, J lost 10 bases, and 13 bases stayed unmatched. The CDR3 runs 16 residues. In germline, CDR1 is LNHDA, CDR2 SQIVND (reference sequence).

The CDR3 protein is CSAGTAYEQYF. Here the CDR3 DNA reads TGCAGCGCCGGGACAGCCTACGAGCAGTACTTC. V and J are TRBV29-1 and TRBJ2-5; 7 positions match TRBD1. The tail of the sequence fits TRBJ2-7 better, so the J call may be wrong. CDR1 is SQVTM and CDR2 is ANQGSEA in the germline V gene. The CDR3 covers 11 residues.

The count of this clone is one. The V call is TRBV15, the J call TRBJ2-7; D not certain. The germline V gene has CDR1 LNHNV and CDR2 YYDKDF (reference sequence). V dropped 3 bases and J dropped 6 bases, with 12 bases sitting between them. The CDR3 sequence is 13 residues long. CDR3 nucleotides: TGTGCCACCAGCAGCCACAAAACCGTCGAGCAGTACTTC. Translating it yields CATSSHKTVEQYF.

This clone was recorded only once. The chain couples TRBV18 to TRBJ2-7; D may be TRBD1 (6 bases). The CDR3 contains 14 residues. Germline V gene data show CDR1 as KGHSH and CDR2 as LQKENI. The ends were cut back, 4 bases at V and 2 bases at J, with 12 bases in the middle. The CDR3 coding sequence is TGTGCCAGCTCACTATCAGGGGCGCCCTACGAGCAGTACTTC. Translating gives CASSLSGAPYEQYF. Full variable domain (outside the CDR3, taken from reference TRBV18 and TRBJ2-7): NAGVMQNPRHLVRRRGQEARLRCSPMKGHSHVYWYRQLPEEGLKFMVYLQKENIIDESGMPKERFSAEFPKEGPSILRIQQVVRGDSAAYFCASSLSGAPYEQYFGPGTRLTVT.

V is TRBV4-3 and J is TRBJ2-2; D gene ambiguous. From germline, CDR1 is LGHNA and CDR2 YSLEER. The length of the CDR3 is 13 residues. V lost 4 bases, J lost 3 bases, and 6 bases lay in between. DNA of the CDR3: TGCGCCAGCAGCCTAACACACACCGGGGAGCTGTTTTTT. Translating gives CASSLTHTGELFF.

The genes are TRBV19 and TRBJ1-5, with D unresolved. CDR1 and CDR2 (germline): LNHDA, SQIVND (reference sequence). Trimming stripped 2 bases from V and 2 bases from J, with 10 bases between. This CDR3 is 15 amino acids long. DNA for the CDR3: TGTGCCAGTAGTATATCCGTAGATCGCAATCAGCCCCAGCATTTT. Translated: CASSISVDRNQPQHF. Full variable domain (missing parts from reference TRBV19 and TRBJ1-5): DGGITQSPKYLFRKEGQNVTLSCEQNLNHDAMYWYRQDPGQGLRLIYYSQIVNDFQKGDIAEGYSVSREKKESFPLTVTSAQKNPTAFYLCASSISVDRNQPQHFGDGTRLSIL.

The chain links TRBV7-2 to TRBJ2-1, with 9 nucleotides matching TRBD2. With V trimmed by 2 bases and J by 7 bases, 9 bases remained unmatched. The CDR3 length is 16 residues. From germline, CDR1 is SGHTA and CDR2 FQGNSA. The CDR3 bases are TGTGCCAGCAGCTTAACAGCGGGAGGCCAGGTGAATGAGCAGTTCTTC. Translating it yields CASSLTAGGQVNEQFF.